Presented here are 11 T cell receptor beta chains from one specimen sequenced in a study of high-grade serous ovarian cancer treatment subgroups. Tumor samples were taken before definitive surgery or chemotherapy. Only in-frame clones appear in the TCRdb table, and some are missing; sequencing was by immunoSEQ multiplex PCR. Counted here are roughly 10,000 clones, 68% occurring once; the ten biggest clones make up under 5%. Sequences were obtained from tumor tissue. The receptors come from a human donor with high-grade serous ovarian cancer.

The chain links TRBV18 to TRBJ2-7; 8 nucleotides agree with TRBD2. CDR3 length: 21 residues. V trimming: 5 bases; J trimming: 3 bases; junction bases outside the gene matches: 27. Germline CDR1 reads KGHSH; CDR2 reads LQKENI. In DNA form, the CDR3 reads TGTGCCAGCTCAACTTCAGACCCATCTTACTTACCGGGACTAGGACACTACGAGCAGTACTTC. It is translated as CASSTSDPSYLPGLGHYEQYF.

V usage is TRBV7-9 and J usage is TRBJ2-7, with 7 bases matching TRBD1. V dropped 0 bases and J dropped 5; count of bases not matched to a gene: 7. Germline V gene data show CDR1 as SEHNR and CDR2 as FQNEAQ (reference sequence). This CDR3 region has 15 residues. The DNA of the CDR3 is TGTGCCAGCAGCTTAGCTGTGACAGGGAGCCACGAGCAGTACTTC. This gives the protein CASSLAVTGSHEQYF.

This clone appeared once. This chain links TRBV11-2 with TRBJ2-1; maybe TRBD2 (6 bases). There are 17 residues in the CDR3. The germline V and J ends were trimmed by 1 base and 0 bases, with 13 bases remaining between them. The V gene's germline CDR1 is SGHAT and CDR2 FQNNGV. CDR3 region: CASSLAYAGSSYNEQFF. The CDR3 DNA is TGTGCCAGCAGCTTAGCCTACGCCGGGAGCTCCTACAATGAGCAGTTCTTC.

The chain is built from TRBV7-8 and TRBJ1-1; D uncertain. The CDR3 runs to 13 residues. Germline CDR1 is SGHVS and CDR2 is FQNEAQ. The germline V and J ends were trimmed by 3 bases and 0 bases, with 5 bases remaining between them. The CDR3 here is CASSFSLNTEAFF. The DNA for the CDR3 is TGTGCCAGCAGCTTTTCACTGAACACTGAAGCTTTCTTT.

There are a few counts of this clone. The chain combines TRBV7-6 with TRBJ1-1, with D possibly TRBD1 on 6 matching bases. The CDR3 has 16 residues. Trimming pared 5 bases from V and 0 bases from J, leaving 16 bases between. Germline loops: CDR1 SGHVS, CDR2 FNYEAQ. The CDR3 region is CASSRRQAWMNTEAFF. CDR3 coding DNA: TGTGCCAGCAGCCGACGACAGGCCTGGATGAACACTGAAGCTTTCTTT.

The chain couples TRBV27 to TRBJ1-1, with TRBD1 as a possible D gene (5 bases). Between the trimmed V and J ends, which lost 8 bases and 3 bases, there was a span of 13 bases. CDR3 size: 13 residues. CDR1 is MNHEY, CDR2 SMNVEV, per germline (reference sequence). CDR3 residues: CASGDLGDTEAFF. The CDR3 bases are TGTGCCAGCGGGGACCTGGGGGACACTGAAGCTTTCTTT.

The chain uses TRBV10-3 and TRBJ1-2; perhaps TRBD1 as D (5 bases). This CDR3 contains 14 residues. Germline CDR1 reads ENHRY; CDR2 reads SYGVKD. The V gene lost 7 bases and the J gene lost 4 bases, with 16 bases spanning the gap. CDR3 loop: CAITDGHGAYGYTF. CDR3 nucleotide sequence: TGTGCCATCACAGACGGACATGGCGCCTATGGCTACACCTTC.

This clone was observed a few times. The rearrangement joins TRBV7-3 to TRBJ2-1; possibly TRBD2 for D (6 bases). The CDR3 is 16 residues long. The ends were cut back, 1 base at V and 4 bases at J, with 14 bases in the middle. Germline values: CDR1 SGHTA, CDR2 FQGTGA. The CDR3 DNA reads as TGTGCCAGCAGCTTAAGTGGGACTGGGGGTTACAATGAGCAGTTCTTC. Its translation is CASSLSGTGGYNEQFF.

This sequence joins TRBV10-3 and TRBJ2-7, with D possibly TRBD2 on 6 matching bases. CDR1 and CDR2 (germline): ENHRY, SYGVKD. CDR3 length: 14 amino acids. V was trimmed by 0 bases and J by 2 bases, leaving 8 bases between them. The DNA of the CDR3 is TGTGCCATCAGTGAGTCCGCGGGGACCTACGAGCAGTACTTC. This gives the protein CAISESAGTYEQYF.

The table lists this clone with a count of one. The V call is TRBV7-2, the J call TRBJ2-7, with 9 bases fitting TRBD1. Unmatched junction bases numbered 9, after V lost 5 bases and J lost 4 bases. Germline V gene data show CDR1 as SGHTA and CDR2 as FQGNSA. The CDR3 totals 15 residues. The CDR3, as DNA: TGTGCCAGCAGCCAGCCGGGACAGGGAAGATACGAGCAGTACTTC. Protein sequence: CASSQPGQGRYEQYF. The full variable domain, rest sourced from reference TRBV7-2 and TRBJ2-7, is GAGVSQSPSNKVTEKGKDVELRCDPISGHTALYWYRQSLGQGLEFLIYFQGNSAPDKSGLPSDRFSAERTGGSVSTLTIQRTQQEDSAVYLCASSQPGQGRYEQYFGPGTRLTVT.

This rearrangement joins TRBV7-6 to TRBJ2-5, with TRBD1 identical over 8 bases. This CDR3 is 16 amino acids long. V shed 2 bases, J shed 5 bases, and the junction held 10 bases outside the gene matches. Germline lookup yields CDR1 SGHVS and CDR2 FNYEAQ. CDR3 sequence: CASSLLDRVVGETQYF. CDR3 nucleotides: TGTGCCAGCAGCTTATTGGACAGGGTAGTAGGGGAGACCCAGTACTTC.